The 14 T cell receptor beta chains below come from one sample, sequenced in a study of blood T cell repertoires in COVID-19. TCRdb's copy holds only in-frame clones and misses some; the assay was immunoSEQ multiplex PCR. The sample records over 200,000 clones, 83% being singletons. The sequenced sample consisted of peripheral blood. These receptors all come from a woman aged 30 to 39 with COVID-19, enrolled during active disease.

The chain couples TRBV2 to TRBJ2-7; 8 nucleotides line up with TRBD1. From germline, CDR1 is SNHLY and CDR2 FYNNEI. V trimming: 6 bases; J trimming: 3 bases; junction bases outside the gene matches: 4. CDR3 length: 13 amino acids. The CDR3 loop reads CASRGQGNYEQYF. The CDR3 nucleotides read TGTGCCAGCAGAGGACAGGGCAACTACGAGCAGTACTTC.

The chain couples TRBV19 to TRBJ2-4, with 8 bases fitting TRBD1. J gave up 3 bases and V 6 bases, and 4 bases lay outside the gene matches. The CDR3 has 14 residues. Per germline, CDR1 LNHDA and CDR2 SQIVND (reference sequence). The CDR3 reads CASRTTGGKNIQYF. In DNA form, the CDR3 reads TGTGCCAGTAGGACCACAGGGGGCAAAAACATTCAGTACTTC.

The chain combines TRBV3-1 (or the pseudogene TRBV3-2) with TRBJ1-2, with 7 bases identical to TRBD1. CDR1 is LGHDT, CDR2 YNNKEL, per germline (reference sequence). This CDR3 contains 13 residues. The V segment lost 1 base and the J segment 8 bases; nucleotides outside the gene matches: 4. CDR3 sequence: CASSQVAGGGYTF. The CDR3 DNA sequence: TGTGCCAGCAGCCAAGTAGCAGGGGGGGGCTACACCTTC.

The V and J genes are TRBV13 and TRBJ2-5; 11 bases are a match to TRBD2. Per germline, CDR1 PRHDT and CDR2 FYEKMQ (reference sequence). The CDR3 consists of 16 residues. J gave up 5 bases and V 4 bases, and 9 bases lay outside the gene matches. The CDR3 protein is CASSSRDSGREETQYF. As DNA, the CDR3 is TGTGCCAGCAGCTCTCGGGATAGCGGGAGGGAGGAGACCCAGTACTTC.

The gene calls are TRBV27 and TRBJ2-5; 7 positions match TRBD1. The CDR3 runs to 14 residues. The J segment lost 5 bases and the V segment lost 2 bases, leaving 5 bases of the junction unmatched. Germline V gene lookup returns CDR1 MNHEY and CDR2 SMNVEV (reference sequence). DNA for the CDR3: TGTGCCAGCAGTTTAAGACAGGGACCGGAGACCCAGTACTTC. Amino acid sequence: CASSLRQGPETQYF.

The chain joins TRBV23-1 to TRBJ1-6; D remains ambiguous. TRBV23-1 carries the ORF label, with uncertain function. CDR3 length: 13 residues. Between the trimmed V and J ends, which lost 4 bases and 1 base, there was a span of 2 bases. The CDR3, as DNA: TGCGCCAGCAGTCCTTCCTATAATTCACCCCTCCACTTT. Translation gives CASSPSYNSPLHF.

The V and J genes are TRBV2 and TRBJ2-7, with 12 nucleotides matching TRBD2. Germline CDR1 and CDR2: SNHLY and FYNNEI. This CDR3 is built from 18 residues. The V and J ends lost 6 bases and 0 bases, in that order; junction bases with no gene match: 12. The CDR3 spells CASRYYGTSGPSSYEQYF. The CDR3 DNA follows: TGTGCCAGCAGATATTACGGGACTAGCGGGCCCAGCTCCTACGAGCAGTACTTC. The full variable domain, with the rest looked up from reference TRBV2 and TRBJ2-7, is EPEVTQTPSHQVTQMGQEVILRCVPISNHLYFYWYRQILGQKVEFLVSFYNNEISEKSEIFDDQFSVERPDGSNFTLKIRSTKLEDSAMYFCASRYYGTSGPSSYEQYFGPGTRLTVT.

The chain links TRBV11-2 to TRBJ2-3; D gene ambiguous. Trimming stripped 3 bases from V and 4 bases from J, with 8 bases between. Germline V gene sequence: CDR1 SGHAT, CDR2 FQNNGV. This CDR3 contains 13 residues. The CDR3: CASSFQFADTQYF. The CDR3 DNA is TGTGCCAGCAGCTTTCAGTTCGCAGATACGCAGTATTTT.

This chain uses TRBV7-3 with TRBJ2-7; D might be TRBD2 (6 bases). The CDR3 totals 17 residues. Germline CDR1 reads SGHTA; CDR2 reads FQGTGA. The V end was cut by 1 base, the J end by 3 bases, with 19 bases between. The CDR3 protein is CASSLIGGGTAFYEQYF. In nucleotides, the CDR3 is TGTGCCAGCAGCTTAATCGGAGGCGGGACGGCTTTCTACGAGCAGTACTTC.

CDR3 coding DNA: TGTGCCAGCAGGGATAGCGGGATAGTCTACAATGAGCAGTTCTTC. It translates to CASRDSGIVYNEQFF. The J gene is TRBJ2-1, the V gene TRBV2, with 8 bases that match TRBD2. This CDR3 has 15 residues. V was pared by 6 bases and J by 3 bases, with 7 bases of the junction left unmatched. Germline-derived CDR1 and CDR2 are SNHLY and FYNNEI.

This rearrangement joins TRBV6-2 or TRBV6-3 to TRBJ2-2; TRBD2 aligns across 11 bases. The CDR3 consists of 16 residues. Looked up from germline, CDR1 is MNHEY and CDR2 is SVGEGT. V lost 2 bases to trimming and J lost 6 bases; unmatched junction nucleotides: 5. The CDR3 nucleotides are TGTGCCAGCAGTTACCGTAGCGGGGGGGCCTCCGGGGAGCTGTTTTTT. It is translated as CASSYRSGGASGELFF.

V usage is TRBV13 and J usage is TRBJ2-2; 7 bases line up with TRBD2. CDR1 is PRHDT, CDR2 FYEKMQ, per germline (reference sequence). The CDR3 sequence is 15 residues long. V lost 5 bases and J lost 1; bases outside the gene matches: 4. The CDR3 reads CASSPGLVNTGELFF. The DNA for the CDR3 is TGTGCCAGCAGCCCCGGACTAGTGAACACCGGGGAGCTGTTTTTT.

The chain uses TRBV28 and TRBJ2-3, with a tentative D call TRBD2 (5 bases). The CDR3 is 15 residues long. Germline V gene data show CDR1 as MDHEN and CDR2 as SYDVKM. V lost 6 bases to trimming and J lost 1 base, with 14 bases between them. The CDR3 DNA follows: TGTGCCAGCAGACTAATACTAGTGGGCACAGATACGCAGTATTTT. This encodes CASRLILVGTDTQYF. Looking up the rest from reference TRBV28 and TRBJ2-3 gives the full variable domain: DVKVTQSSRYLVKRTGEKVFLECVQDMDHENMFWYRQDPGLGLRLIYFSYDVKMKEKGDIPEGYSVSREKKERFSLILESASTNQTSMYLCASRLILVGTDTQYFGPGTRLTVL.

V and J are TRBV12-3 or TRBV12-4 and TRBJ2-1; D is uncertain. The CDR3 extends over 13 amino acids. Trimming shortened V by 2 bases and J by 4 bases, and 6 bases separated the two germline ends. Here the CDR3 reads CASSLPGYNEQFF. The CDR3 nucleotides read TGTGCCAGCAGTTTACCCGGGTACAATGAGCAGTTCTTC.